The 12 T cell receptor beta chains below come from one sample, sequenced in a study of T-cell memory formation after mild COVID-19. TCRdb used MiXCR to reprocess the 5' RACE reads, holding one entry per CDR3 protein. In the table there are roughly 450,000 distinct CDR3 sequences, roughly 18% of which are singletons. The sequencing sample was made of PBMCs or a T cell subset sorted from them (not recorded which). All receptors come from a young man who had mild COVID-19 (a few samples of this study predate the infection). Cell type and time point are not known.

This clonotype came up once. J is TRBJ2-1 and V is TRBV11-1; TRBD2 matches at 8 bases. Germline V lookup: CDR1 SGHAT, CDR2 FQDESV (reference sequence). The V and J ends lost 7 bases and 5 bases, in that order; junction bases with no gene match: 4. The CDR3 covers 13 residues. CDR3 in DNA: TGTGCCAGCAACGAGCGGGGGAACAATGAGCAGTTCTTC. The encoded protein is CASNERGNNEQFF. Together with reference TRBV11-1 and TRBJ2-1, the CDR3 gives the full variable domain: EAEVAQSPRYKITEKSQAVAFWCDPISGHATLYWYRQILGQGPELLVQFQDESVVDDSQLPKDRFSAERLKGVDSTLKIQPAELGDSAMYLCASNERGNNEQFFGPGTRLTVL.

This clonotype has a count of ten or more. This rearrangement joins TRBV5-5 to TRBJ1-5, with 7 bases lining up with TRBD1. V was clipped by 1 base and J by 7 bases; unmatched bases: 8. The CDR3 runs 15 residues. Germline V CDR1 and CDR2: SGHKS, YYEKEE (reference sequence). The CDR3 here is CASSLRGNRGQPQHF. CDR3 DNA: TGTGCCAGCAGCTTGAGGGGGAACAGGGGACAGCCCCAGCATTTT. The whole variable domain, remainder taken from reference TRBV5-5 and TRBJ1-5, is DAGVTQSPTHLIKTRGQQVTLRCSPISGHKSVSWYQQVLGQGPQFIFQYYEKEERGRGNFPDRFSARQFPNYSSELNVNALLLGDSALYLCASSLRGNRGQPQHFGDGTRLSIL.

This clonotype turned up a few times. This chain links TRBV25-1 with TRBJ1-4, with 8 bases matching TRBD1. The V gene's germline CDR1 is MGHDK and CDR2 SYGVNS. The V segment lost 6 bases and the J segment 7 bases; nucleotides outside the gene matches: 7. This CDR3 contains 14 residues. CDR3 coding DNA: TGTGCCAGCAGCGACGGACAGGGCTTTGAAAAACTGTTTTTT. This gives the protein CASSDGQGFEKLFF.

Only a few counts were recorded for this clonotype. The rearrangement uses TRBV18 and TRBJ2-7, with a weak D call TRBD2 (6 bases). Germline-derived CDR1 and CDR2 are KGHSH and LQKENI. Trimming took off 6 bases at V and 5 bases at J, with 14 bases between the two ends. The CDR3 is 13 amino acids. The chain's CDR3 is CASSSGRGDEQYV. The DNA of the CDR3 is TGTGCCAGCTCCTCAGGGCGGGGTGACGAGCAGTACGTC.

This clonotype appeared many times. V usage is TRBV12-3 or TRBV12-4 and J usage is TRBJ2-1; D is perhaps TRBD1 (5 bases). The CDR3 length is 14 residues. The ends were cut back, 2 bases at V and 7 bases at J, with 12 bases in the middle. CDR3 protein: CASSLPQGRNEQFF. CDR3 bases: TGTGCCAGCAGTTTACCCCAGGGTCGAAATGAGCAGTTCTTC.

The chain carries TRBV29-1 and TRBJ2-7, with 7 bases lining up with TRBD1. CDR1 and CDR2 from the germline V gene are SQVTM and ANQGSEA. The V gene end was trimmed by 5 bases and the J gene end by 2 bases; junction bases not matched to a gene: 15. CDR3 length: 16 amino acids. The CDR3 protein is CSVSEVGQLFTYEQYV. Written as DNA, the CDR3 is TGCAGCGTTTCGGAGGTGGGACAGCTGTTTACCTACGAGCAGTACGTC.

This clonotype was counted many times. J is TRBJ2-3 and V is TRBV5-1; perhaps D is TRBD1 or TRBD2 (5 bases each). V was cut by 4 bases and J by 2 bases, with 11 bases left in between. The CDR3 spans 14 residues. CDR1 and CDR2 (germline): SGHRS, YFSETQ. Here the CDR3 DNA reads TGCGCCAGCAGCCGGGACGGCTTCACAGATACGCAGTATTTT. This codes for CASSRDGFTDTQYF.

This clonotype was seen at least ten times. V gene TRBV4-3 combines with J gene TRBJ1-6; D may be TRBD1 (6 bases). The CDR3 covers 15 residues. V was pared by 0 bases and J by 6 bases, with 9 bases between. The germline V gene has CDR1 LGHNA and CDR2 YSLEER. The DNA for the CDR3 is TGCGCCAGCAGCCAAGACAGGGGTCGTAATTCACCCCTCCACTTT. The encoded protein is CASSQDRGRNSPLHF.

The CDR3, as DNA: TGCAGTGCTCACGGTAATGAGCAGTTCTTC. Protein: CSAHGNEQFF. This chain connects TRBV20-1 to TRBJ2-1, with D unresolved. The CDR3 loop spans 10 amino acids. The V gene lost 5 bases and the J gene lost 7 bases, with 6 bases spanning the gap. The V gene's germline CDR1 is DFQATT and CDR2 SNEGSKA (reference sequence).

J is TRBJ1-1 and V is TRBV20-1, with D uncertain. Per germline, CDR1 DFQATT and CDR2 SNEGSKA (reference sequence). This CDR3 spans 14 amino acids. With 2 bases removed from V and 2 bases from J, the gap between germline ends came to 12 bases. CDR3 sequence reads: CSARHGSFNTEAFF. The CDR3 region has the DNA TGCAGTGCTAGACACGGATCGTTCAACACTGAAGCTTTCTTT.

V gene TRBV5-6 combines with J gene TRBJ1-5; D not certain. Germline V CDR1 and CDR2: SGHDT, YYEEEE. This CDR3 has 13 residues. The V end lost 2 bases, the J end lost 2 bases, and 5 bases lay between the germline ends. CDR3 sequence (DNA): TGTGCCAGCAGCTTTGATGGCAATCAGCCCCAGCATTTT. It yields the protein CASSFDGNQPQHF.

At least ten counts were recorded for this clonotype. The chain recombines TRBV19 with TRBJ1-6; D unclear. The ends were cut back, 5 bases at V and 7 bases at J, with 9 bases in the middle. The germline CDR1 and CDR2 sequences are LNHDA and SQIVND (reference sequence). The CDR3 contains 13 residues. The CDR3 sequence: CASSLTENSPLHF. The DNA for the CDR3 is TGTGCCAGTAGTCTCACGGAGAATTCACCCCTCCACTTT. Based on the CDR3 plus reference TRBV19 and TRBJ1-6, the full variable domain is DGGITQSPKYLFRKEGQNVTLSCEQNLNHDAMYWYRQDPGQGLRLIYYSQIVNDFQKGDIAEGYSVSREKKESFPLTVTSAQKNPTAFYLCASSLTENSPLHFGNGTRLTVT.